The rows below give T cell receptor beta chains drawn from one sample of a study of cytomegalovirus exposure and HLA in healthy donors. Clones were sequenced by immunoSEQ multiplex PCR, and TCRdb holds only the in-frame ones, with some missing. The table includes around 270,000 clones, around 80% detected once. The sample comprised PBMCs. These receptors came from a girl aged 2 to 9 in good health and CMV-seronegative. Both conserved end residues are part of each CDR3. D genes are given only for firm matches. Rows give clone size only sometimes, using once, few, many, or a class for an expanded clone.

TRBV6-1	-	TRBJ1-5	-	TGTGCCAGCAGTGCAGGGGCGAGTCAGCCCCAGCATTTT	CASSAGASQPQHF
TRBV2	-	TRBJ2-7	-	TGTGCTAGCCTCCCCGAGGGCTTTTACGAGCAGTACTTC	CASLPEGFYEQYF
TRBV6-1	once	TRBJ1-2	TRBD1	TGTGCCAGCAGTAGGAGGTACAGGGGGGAAGGCTACACCTTC	CASSRRYRGEGYTF
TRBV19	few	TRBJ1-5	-	TGTGCCAGTAGTATAGGAAGACTTAGCAATCAGCCCCAGCATTTT	CASSIGRLSNQPQHF
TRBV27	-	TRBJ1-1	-	TGTGCCAGCAGTTTAATTTGGGGCAGAGGAGGGCTACGGAACACTGAAGCTTTCTTT	CASSLIWGRGGLRNTEAFF
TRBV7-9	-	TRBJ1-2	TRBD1	TGTGCCAGCAGCCCTGGGACAGGGGGAAACTATGGCTACACCTTC	CASSPGTGGNYGYTF
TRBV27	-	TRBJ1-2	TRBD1	TGTGCCAGCAGTTTATCGAGGACAGGGTCCTATGGCTACACCTTC	CASSLSRTGSYGYTF
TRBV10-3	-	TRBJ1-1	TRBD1	TGTGCCATCAACAACAGGGGCCAGGACACTGAAGCTTTCTTT	CAINNRGQDTEAFF
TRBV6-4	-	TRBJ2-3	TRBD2	TGTGCCAGCAGTGACTCAACTAGCGGGGTGGATACGCAGTATTTT	CASSDSTSGVDTQYF
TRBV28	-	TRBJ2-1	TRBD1	TGTGCCAGCCGCACAGGGGGTGTTTACAATGAGCAGTTCTTC	CASRTGGVYNEQFF
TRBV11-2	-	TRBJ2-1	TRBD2	TGTGCCAGCAGCTGGGGCGGGGGGCCGGTTGGGTACAATGAGCAGTTCTTC	CASSWGGGPVGYNEQFF
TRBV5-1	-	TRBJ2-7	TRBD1	TGCGCCAGCAGCCCGGTCTTTGGGACAGTCTACGAGCAGTACTTC	CASSPVFGTVYEQYF
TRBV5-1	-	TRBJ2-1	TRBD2	TGCGCCAGCAGCTCACCACTAGCGGGAGTGGGTAATGAGCAGTTCTTC	CASSSPLAGVGNEQFF
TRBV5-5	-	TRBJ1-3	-	TGTGCCAGCAGCCCCCAGTATGTTGCTGGAAACACCATATATTTT	CASSPQYVAGNTIYF
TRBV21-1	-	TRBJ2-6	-	TGTGCCAGCAGGGCATTGGGGCTAGCGGGAAGAGGTGGGGCCAACGTCCTGACTTTC	CASRALGLAGRGGANVLTF
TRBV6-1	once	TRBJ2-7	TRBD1	TGTGCCAGCAGTGCCCTGACAGGGACGGGCGAGCAGTACTTC	CASSALTGTGEQYF
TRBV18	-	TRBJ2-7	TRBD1	TGTGCCAGCTCACCATTCCGGACAGGGAGCTACGAGCAGTACTTC	CASSPFRTGSYEQYF
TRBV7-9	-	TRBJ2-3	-	TGTGCCAGCAGCTTAGCAGGACTACTCACAGATACGCAGTATTTT	CASSLAGLLTDTQYF
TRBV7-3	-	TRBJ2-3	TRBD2	TGTGCCAGCAGCTTATCTGAGAATAGCGGGGGTCCACGGGCAGATACGCAGTATTTT	CASSLSENSGGPRADTQYF
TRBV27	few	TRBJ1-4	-	TGTGCCAGCAGTGAAGTAGGGGCCCTAACTGAAAAACTGTTTTTT	CASSEVGALTEKLFF
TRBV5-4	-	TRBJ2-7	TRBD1	TGTGCCAGCAGCCGGGACAGTCGCGAGCAGTACTTC	CASSRDSREQYF
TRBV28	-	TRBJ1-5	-	TGTGCCAGCAGCCTCCCCACAGGGTTTTCTGGGACGATCAATCAGCCCCAGCATTTT	CASSLPTGFSGTINQPQHF
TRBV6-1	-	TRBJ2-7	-	TGTGCCAGCAGTGATTTCCCTAGCTCCTACGAGCAGTACTTC	CASSDFPSSYEQYF
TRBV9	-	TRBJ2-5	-	TGTGCCAGCAGCGATCGGGAGACCCAGTACTTC	CASSDRETQYF
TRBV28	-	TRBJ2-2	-	TGTGCCCGGCGGGTAGGGCCCTGCGAGCTGTTTTTT	CARRVGPCELFF
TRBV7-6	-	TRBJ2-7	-	TGTGCCAGCAGCTTAACAGGGAAAGGTACCTACGAGCAGTACTTC	CASSLTGKGTYEQYF
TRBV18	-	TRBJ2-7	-	TGTGCCAGCTCACCCCCTATCGCGGCCTACGAGCAGTACTTC	CASSPPIAAYEQYF
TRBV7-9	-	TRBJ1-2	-	TGTGCCAGCAGCTCAGACCATGACAGTCCTAACTATGGCTACACCTTC	CASSSDHDSPNYGYTF
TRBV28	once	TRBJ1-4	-	TGTGCCAGCAGTACCACCGGGGCAACTAATGAAAAACTGTTTTTT	CASSTTGATNEKLFF
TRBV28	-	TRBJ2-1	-	TGTGCCAGCAGTTTAGAAGGGGTATACAATGAGCAGTTCTTC	CASSLEGVYNEQFF
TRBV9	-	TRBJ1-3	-	TGTGCCAGCAGCTTGGGGGCCTTCTCTGGAAACACCATATATTTT	CASSLGAFSGNTIYF